These 7 T cell receptor beta chains were sequenced from one sample in a study of T cell responses to AZD1222 COVID-19 vaccine. Repertoires were generated with immunoSEQ multiplex PCR, while TCRdb's copy carries only in-frame clones and drops some. The sample includes 90,000 to 100,000 clones, 70% to 90% of them seen just once. The material sequenced was peripheral blood, taken on day 0 of AZD1222 vaccination. All receptors derive from an adult in good health.

The V and J genes are TRBV5-1 and TRBJ2-2, with D perhaps TRBD2 (6 bases). V was cut by 1 base and J by 3 bases, with 10 bases left in between. Germline CDR1 SGHRS, CDR2 YFSETQ. The CDR3 runs to 15 residues. In nucleotides, the CDR3 is TGCGCCAGCAGCTTGCCCGGGGGTTACACCGGGGAGCTGTTTTTT. Translation: CASSLPGGYTGELFF. The variable domain in full, completed from reference TRBV5-1 and TRBJ2-2, reads KAGVTQTPRYLIKTRGQQVTLSCSPISGHRSVSWYQQTPGQGLQFLFEYFSETQRNKGNFPGRFSGRQFSNSRSEMNVSTLELGDSALYLCASSLPGGYTGELFFGEGSRLTVL.

This clone has more than one count but fewer than ten. A read error may account for a junction end that differs from germline. The chain joins TRBV5-1 to TRBJ1-4, with unresolved D. This CDR3 comprises 15 residues. The V gene's germline CDR1 is SGHRS and CDR2 YFSETQ. The CDR3 DNA is TGTGCCAGCAGCTTGGTTCCGGATCCCGGCGAAAAACTGTTTTTT. Protein: CASSLVPDPGEKLFF.

The chain has TRBV29-1 and TRBJ1-5; the D gene is possibly TRBD1 (6 bases). Per the germline V gene, CDR1 is SQVTM and CDR2 is ANQGSEA. This CDR3 has 14 residues. V shed 6 bases and J shed 2 bases, with 14 bases lying between them. The CDR3 protein is CSVGSGAGNQPQHF. The CDR3 DNA reads as TGCAGCGTAGGTTCAGGGGCGGGCAATCAGCCCCAGCATTTT.

The genes are TRBV25-1 and TRBJ2-7, with D perhaps matching TRBD2 (6 bases). Germline V lookup: CDR1 MGHDK, CDR2 SYGVNS. This CDR3 has 14 amino acids. The V end was cut by 3 bases, the J end by 2 bases, with 11 bases between. The CDR3 coding sequence is TGTGCCAGCAGTGACCAAGGGAGGACCTACGAGCAGTACTTC. As protein: CASSDQGRTYEQYF.

The chain combines TRBV4-3 with TRBJ1-2, with 7 nucleotides matching TRBD1. Germline CDR1 and CDR2: LGHNA and YSLEER. This CDR3 is 15 amino acids long. Losses at the gene ends were 1 base for V and 4 bases for J; bases not matched to a gene: 6. CDR3: CASSQVRDRTYGYTF. The CDR3 DNA reads TGCGCCAGCAGCCAAGTCCGGGACAGAACCTATGGCTACACCTTC.

The chain is built from TRBV7-6 and TRBJ1-5, with TRBD1 identical over 11 bases. The germline CDR1 and CDR2 sequences are SGHVS and FNYEAQ. Trimming cost V 5 bases and J 6 bases; bases outside gene matches: 6. The CDR3 totals 15 residues. This CDR3 reads CASSRTGGDGQPQHF. The CDR3 coding sequence is TGTGCCAGCAGCCGGACAGGGGGCGATGGTCAGCCCCAGCATTTT.

The chain is built from TRBV27 and TRBJ1-6; 8 nucleotides agree with TRBD1. The CDR3 has 16 residues. The V gene end was trimmed by 1 base and the J gene end by 7 bases; junction bases not matched to a gene: 6. CDR1 MNHEY and CDR2 SMNVEV come from the germline V gene (reference sequence). The CDR3 coding sequence is TGTGCCAGCAGTTTATGGCAGGGGGCCCGGAATTCACCCCTCCACTTT. This codes for CASSLWQGARNSPLHF.